The rows below give T cell receptor beta chains drawn from one sample of a study of blood T cells in healthy people across ages. One entry per CDR3 protein, called by TCRdb with MiXCR from the 5' RACE reads. The sample lists about 720,000 distinct CDR3 sequences; 20% to 25% were seen once. The sample taken for sequencing was blood. The receptors come from a man aged 70 or older in good health. Each CDR3 is given with its conserved first and last residue. D genes are given only for firm matches. Expanded clones are given a class, and other clones once, few, many or no size at all.

V	J	D	size	DNA	CDR3
TRBV29-1	TRBJ2-3	NA	NA	TGCAGCGTTGAAGGGGTAGATAACACAGATACGCAGTATTTT	CSVEGVDNTDTQYF
TRBV12-3/TRBV12-4	TRBJ1-4	TRBD1	NA	TGTGCCAGCAGTTCGACAGGGAAAGCTAATGAAAAACTGTTTTTT	CASSSTGKANEKLFF
TRBV29-1	TRBJ2-3	NA	few	TGCAGCTTGAAGACCGCAGATACGCAGTATTTT	CSLKTADTQYF
TRBV6-2/TRBV6-3	TRBJ2-7	TRBD1	NA	TGTGCCAGCAGTTACTCGAAGGGACAGGGGACCTACGAGCAGTACTTC	CASSYSKGQGTYEQYF
TRBV20-1	TRBJ2-4	NA	few	TGCAGTGCCCCGGGACAAGTAGCCAAAAACATTCAGTACTTC	CSAPGQVAKNIQYF
TRBV3-1	TRBJ2-5	NA	NA	TGTGCCGGCAGCCCGTCGGACCCTCAAGAGACCCAGTACTTC	CAGSPSDPQETQYF
TRBV5-1	TRBJ2-7	NA	NA	TGCGCCAGCAGTAGAGGGTCCAAGTACGAGCAGTACTTC	CASSRGSKYEQYF
TRBV30	TRBJ2-6	NA	few	TGTGCCGGAACAACGACTGGGGCCAACGTCCTGACTTTC	CAGTTTGANVLTF
TRBV27	TRBJ1-1	NA	many	TGTGCCAGCAGCCCCCAGGGGAGTGGCACTGAAGCTTTCTTT	CASSPQGSGTEAFF
TRBV29-1	TRBJ2-5	TRBD1	NA	TGCAGCTTTACCCCAACAGGGGGAGAGACCCAGTACTTC	CSFTPTGGETQYF
TRBV29-1	TRBJ2-4	NA	NA	TGCAGCATCTTAGTCAAAAACATTCAGTACTTC	CSILVKNIQYF
TRBV20-1	TRBJ2-1	TRBD2	NA	TGCAGTGCTACCGTCGGGACTAGCTTCGAAAATGAGCAGTTCTTC	CSATVGTSFENEQFF
TRBV3-1	TRBJ1-1	NA	NA	TGTGTCAGCAGCCAGCGGGTCGGGGACACTGAAGCTTTCTTT	CVSSQRVGDTEAFF
TRBV10-3	TRBJ1-5	NA	NA	TGTGCCATCAGTGAGGGCACATCCCAGCCCCAGCATTTT	CAISEGTSQPQHF
TRBV18	TRBJ2-5	NA	once	TGTGCCAGCTCACCACCGTCCCGCAAAGAGACCCAGTACTTC	CASSPPSRKETQYF
TRBV9	TRBJ1-2	NA	many	TGTGCCAGCAGCCCCCTCCATAGCGTTGGCTACACCTTC	CASSPLHSVGYTF
TRBV28	TRBJ2-3	TRBD2	few	TGTGCCAGCACCCATCCCAACCTAGCGGAGGTTTTTTTT	CASTHPNLAEVFF
TRBV5-1	TRBJ1-1	TRBD1	NA	TGCGCCAGCAGCTTGGGCCAGGGGGTGAGAGCGGCTTTCTTT	CASSLGQGVRAAFF
TRBV7-9	TRBJ1-4	NA	few	TGTGCCAGCACGTCAGGGGACGCAACTAATGAAAAACTGTTTTTT	CASTSGDATNEKLFF
TRBV7-2	TRBJ1-1	NA	NA	TGTGCCAGCAGAAGGGGGGGCGTAAACACTGAAGCTTTCTTT	CASRRGGVNTEAFF
TRBV5-1	TRBJ1-1	NA	many	TGCGCCAGCAGCTTTGGAGACTCTTCCCGAGCTTTCTTT	CASSFGDSSRAFF
TRBV30	TRBJ2-5	NA	few	TGTGCCTGGAGTGTAGAGACCCAGTACTTC	CAWSVETQYF
TRBV6-1	TRBJ2-2	NA	few	TGTGCCAGCAGATCCGGCGGAACTGGCCGCACCGGGGAGCTGTTTTTT	CASRSGGTGRTGELFF